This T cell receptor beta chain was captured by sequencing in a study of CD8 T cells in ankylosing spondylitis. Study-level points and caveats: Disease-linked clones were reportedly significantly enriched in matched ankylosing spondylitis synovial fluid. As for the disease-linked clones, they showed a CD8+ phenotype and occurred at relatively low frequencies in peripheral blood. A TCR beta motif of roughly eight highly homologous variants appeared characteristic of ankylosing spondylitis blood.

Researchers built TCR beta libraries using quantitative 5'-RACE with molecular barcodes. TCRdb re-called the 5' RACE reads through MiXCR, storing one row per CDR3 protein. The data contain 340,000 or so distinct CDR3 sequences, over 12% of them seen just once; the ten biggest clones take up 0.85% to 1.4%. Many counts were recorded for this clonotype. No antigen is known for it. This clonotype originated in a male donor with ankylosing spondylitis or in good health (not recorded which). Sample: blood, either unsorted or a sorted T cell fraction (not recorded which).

The CDR3 here is CASSPRQGNTEAFF. DNA for the CDR3: TGCGCCAGCAGCCCTAGACAGGGGAACACTGAAGCTTTCTTT. The J gene is TRBJ1-1, the V gene TRBV5-1; 7 nucleotides match TRBD1. Trimming removed 4 bases from V and 1 base from J; junction bases left unmatched: 4. CDR3 length equals 14 residues. Germline V gene sequence: CDR1 SGHRS, CDR2 YFSETQ.